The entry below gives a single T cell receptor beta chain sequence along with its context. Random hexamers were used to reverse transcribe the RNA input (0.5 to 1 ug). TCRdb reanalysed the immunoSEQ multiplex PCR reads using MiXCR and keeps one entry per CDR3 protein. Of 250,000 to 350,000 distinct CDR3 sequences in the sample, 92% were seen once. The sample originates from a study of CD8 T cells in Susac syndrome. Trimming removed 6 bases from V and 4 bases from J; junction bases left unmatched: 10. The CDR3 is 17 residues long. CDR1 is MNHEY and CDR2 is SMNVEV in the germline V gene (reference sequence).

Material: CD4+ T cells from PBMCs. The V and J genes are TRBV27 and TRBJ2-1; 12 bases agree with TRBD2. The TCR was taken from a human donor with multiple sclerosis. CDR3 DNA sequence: TGTGCCAGCAGCCTTTACACCGGGACTAGCGGGTACAATGAGCAGTTCTTC. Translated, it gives CASSLYTGTSGYNEQFF.